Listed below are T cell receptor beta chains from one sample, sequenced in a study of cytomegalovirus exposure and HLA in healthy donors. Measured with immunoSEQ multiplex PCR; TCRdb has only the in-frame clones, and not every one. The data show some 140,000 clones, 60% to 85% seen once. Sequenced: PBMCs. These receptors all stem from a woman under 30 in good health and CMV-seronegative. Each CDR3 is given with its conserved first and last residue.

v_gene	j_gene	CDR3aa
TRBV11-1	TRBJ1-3	CASSFYSTGISGNTIYF
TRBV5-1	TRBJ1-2	CASTEQGRNGYTF
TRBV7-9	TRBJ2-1	CASSLVRRSGIEQFF
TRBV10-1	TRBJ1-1	CASSGRTDPWNTEAFF
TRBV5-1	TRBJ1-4	CASSFPADTSTNEKLFF
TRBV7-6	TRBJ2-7	CASSLRESSYEQYF
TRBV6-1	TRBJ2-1	CASTNRGQVEQFF
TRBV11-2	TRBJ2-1	CASSLSGRGDEQFF
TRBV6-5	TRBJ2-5	CASSYSGGEGQETQYF
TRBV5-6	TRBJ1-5	CASSYYEQGSNQPQHF
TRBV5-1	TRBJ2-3	CASSSLTGSSTDTQYF
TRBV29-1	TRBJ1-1	CSVEDLKGNSATEAFF
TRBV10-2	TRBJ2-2	CASSEDTGTSGKGELFF
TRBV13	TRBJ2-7	CASSHDGSYEQYF
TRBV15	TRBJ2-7	CATSREEGGAYEQYF